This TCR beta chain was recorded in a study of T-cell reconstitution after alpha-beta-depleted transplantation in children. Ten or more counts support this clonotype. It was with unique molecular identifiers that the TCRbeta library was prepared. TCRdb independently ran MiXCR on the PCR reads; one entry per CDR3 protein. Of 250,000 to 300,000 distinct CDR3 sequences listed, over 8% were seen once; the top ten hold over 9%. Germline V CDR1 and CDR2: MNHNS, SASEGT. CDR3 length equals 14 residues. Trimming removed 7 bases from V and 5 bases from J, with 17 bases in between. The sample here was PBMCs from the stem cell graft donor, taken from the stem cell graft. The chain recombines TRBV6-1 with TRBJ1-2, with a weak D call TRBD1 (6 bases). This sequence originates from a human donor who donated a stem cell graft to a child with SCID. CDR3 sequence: CASTDLGTHYGYTF. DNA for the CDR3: TGTGCCAGCACCGATTTAGGGACACATTATGGCTACACCTTC.